Detailed here is one T cell receptor (beta chain). The target of this receptor is not known. One base away there is no much larger clone; base qualities are not given. The sample comes from a study of blood T cell repertoires in COVID-19 (TCRdb year 2020). Regarding the complete study: Collaborator samples came from the United States, Italy and Spain and covered acute and convalescent phases of COVID-19. The material from the prospective study consisted of cDNA or gDNA derived from T cells, B-cell-depleted T cells, or PBMCs. Subjects who had been exposed to COVID-19, were actively infected with it, or had recovered from it provided the deeply sampled blood TCRbeta repertoires that made up the dataset. The repertoires were made available in a free public database intended to serve as a resource for research on the immune response to SARS-CoV-2. The samples were drawn from two sources: the first 160 participants of the ongoing ImmuneRACE study, and 950 to 1,500 subjects contributed by 6 global collaborators. The sample metadata nearly always contained a de-identified subject ID, COVID-19 status, age in years and sex. Where HLA class I and class II types were available, the types were taken from metadata supplied by the sample provider, not from assay-based typing.

What the work shows at the level of the full study, not this receptor alone: How much clinical and demographic metadata was included differed by source and by participant, and the metadata was provided uncurated.

Each collaborating institution followed its own protocols to collect whole blood in K2EDTA tubes. Collaborator samples were shipped for TCRbeta analysis as frozen whole blood, isolated PBMCs, or DNA extracted from either sample type. The immunoSEQ Assay, a bias-controlled multiplex PCR, was used to amplify TCRbeta CDR3 regions from genomic DNA. The study's own analysis went as follows. Nucleated cell counts per sample were estimated from amplification of reference gene primers within the assay. To quantify the absolute abundance of each unique TCRbeta CDR3 rearrangement, sequence reads were collapsed and filtered. Productive Simpson clonality was computed per sample as the square root of Simpson's diversity index over productive rearrangements. This immuneACCESS table, as held by TCRdb, lists in-frame sequences with V and J called but not all clones. Of the missing ones, under half trace to an unresolved V gene in checked studies; the others have no known cause. Clone size and V and J calls were adopted from that table, with D and trimming inferred from the DNA. The sample table lists some 170,000 clones, roughly 80% of them with a count of one. The top ten hold 8% to 9.5% of the sample.

Sequenced sample: peripheral blood. The source is a man aged 60-69 years with acute or convalescent COVID-19.

The DNA sequence is given as TGTGCCTCGATCCAGGGGAGTACCTATGGCTACACCTTC. This gives the protein CASIQGSTYGYTF. The sequence joins TRBV30 to TRBJ1-2; the best D guess is TRBD1, with 6 bases matching. The CDR3 runs 13 amino acids, cysteine and phenylalanine included. This entry keeps only the CDR3 DNA: 39 bases, framed from base 1. V and J are truncated by 7 bases and 4 bases respectively, leaving an intervening sequence of 16 bases. CDR1 GTSNPN and CDR2 SVGIG were looked up in the germline V gene (reference sequence).